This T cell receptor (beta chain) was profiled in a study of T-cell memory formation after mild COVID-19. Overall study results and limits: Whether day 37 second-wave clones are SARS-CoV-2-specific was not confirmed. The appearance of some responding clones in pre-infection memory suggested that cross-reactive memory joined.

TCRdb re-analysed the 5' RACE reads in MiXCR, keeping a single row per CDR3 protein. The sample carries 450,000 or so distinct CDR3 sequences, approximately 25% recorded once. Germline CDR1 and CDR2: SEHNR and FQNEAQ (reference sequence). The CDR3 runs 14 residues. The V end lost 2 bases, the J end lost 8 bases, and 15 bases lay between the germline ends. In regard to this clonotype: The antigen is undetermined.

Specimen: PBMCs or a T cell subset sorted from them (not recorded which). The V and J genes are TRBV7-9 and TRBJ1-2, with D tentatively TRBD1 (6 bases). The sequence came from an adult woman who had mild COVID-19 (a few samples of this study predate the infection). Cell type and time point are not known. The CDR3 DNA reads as TGTGCCAGCAGCTTACCGGGACAAGCCCCAGGCTACACCTTC. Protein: CASSLPGQAPGYTF.